This entry features one T cell receptor beta chain sequence. Its target is unknown. A much larger clone differs from this one at a single base, so this may be a read error. The CDR3 is 13 amino acids. Trimming took 8 bases from V and 2 from J; bases not matched to a gene: 6. CDR1 is DFQATT and CDR2 is SNEGSKA in the germline V gene (reference sequence). CDR3 and TCR beta VDJ profiling relied on a genomic DNA template. TCRdb reprocessed the reads via MiXCR and lists one record per CDR3 protein. The sample holds approximately 220,000 distinct CDR3 sequences; under 50% are singletons and the top ten take around 20%. Before being chosen for sequencing, patients had shown CD8+CD57+ cell expansion by flow cytometry. Every patient was diagnosed with severe acquired aplastic anemia. At blood sampling, none of the patients had yet received therapy. This entry comes from a study of CD8+CD57+ T cells in acquired aplastic anemia. Study-level information: Recorded DNA amounts for sorted CD4+ and CD8+ cells had an average of approximately 3 ug. Study-wide results and caveats: Controls did not differ significantly from patients in CD8+ Simpson's diversity.

The V call is TRBV20-1, the J call TRBJ2-5; 9 bases are a match to TRBD2. Sequenced sample: sorted CD4+, CD8+, or CD8+CD57+ T cells (not recorded which) from PBMCs. This clonotype was sampled from a human donor with aplastic anemia. As DNA, the CDR3 is TGCAGTATGACTAGCGGAGTACAAGAGACCCAGTACTTC. Encoded protein: CSMTSGVQETQYF.